What follows are 7 T cell receptor beta chains derived from one specimen sequenced in a study of breast tumors, draining lymph nodes, adjacent tissues. Using its own MiXCR run on the multiplex PCR reads, TCRdb lists one record per CDR3 protein. The sample includes 120,000 or so distinct CDR3 sequences, 15% to 20% of them seen just once. Samples came from axillary lymph nodes draining the breast cancer. Sequencing was performed on axillary lymph node tissue. These receptors were obtained from a female donor with breast cancer. Some clones in this sample may be carry-over from other donors' samples.

This clonotype was observed at least ten times. The genes are TRBV12-3 or TRBV12-4 and TRBJ2-3; 7 bases match TRBD2. The CDR3 sequence is 15 residues long. Trimming removed 6 bases from V and 0 bases from J; junction bases left unmatched: 6. This chain's CDR3 is CASSLTSRSTDTQYF. In nucleotides, the CDR3 is TGTGCCAGCAGCTTGACTAGCAGGAGCACAGATACGCAGTATTTT.

This clonotype has a count of ten or more. The DNA of the CDR3 is TGTGCCAGCAGTGAATGGGCGCAAGCTAACTATGGCTACACCTTC. Amino acid sequence: CASSEWAQANYGYTF. The rearrangement joins TRBV6-1 to TRBJ1-2; no clear D gene. This CDR3 is built from 15 residues. CDR1 MNHNS and CDR2 SASEGT come from the germline V gene. Deletions cut 2 bases from V and 0 bases from J, with 10 bases between.

There are many counts of this clonotype. CDR3 residues: CATSSQGVVVVSYEQYF. CDR3 nucleotide sequence: TGTGCCACCAGCAGTCAAGGGGTGGTCGTTGTCTCCTACGAGCAGTACTTC. The chain is built from TRBV15 and TRBJ2-7; maybe TRBD1 (5 bases). Germline assignment: CDR1 LNHNV and CDR2 YYDKDF (reference sequence). CDR3 size: 17 residues. The V and J ends lost 3 bases and 0 bases respectively, with 18 bases between them.

There are many counts of this clonotype. V and J are TRBV5-1 and TRBJ2-2; D not certain. The germline V and J ends were trimmed by 3 bases and 2 bases, with 11 bases remaining between them. CDR3 length: 15 residues. CDR1 is SGHRS and CDR2 is YFSETQ in the germline V gene. CDR3 bases: TGCGCCAGCAGCTCCGCACCCCCCAACACCGGGGAGCTGTTTTTT. Its protein product is CASSSAPPNTGELFF.

This clonotype showed up many times. The chain joins TRBV20-1 to TRBJ2-3; the match to TRBD2 covers 16 bases. V shed 0 bases and J 1 base; nucleotides not matched to a gene: 7. CDR1 DFQATT and CDR2 SNEGSKA come from the germline V gene (reference sequence). The CDR3 totals 19 residues. CDR3 nucleotide sequence: TGCAGTGCTAGAGATGTAGGGGGACTAGCGGGAGGGGGCACAGATACGCAGTATTTT. Its protein is CSARDVGGLAGGGTDTQYF.

This clonotype came up many times. The V gene is TRBV20-1, the J gene TRBJ2-5; TRBD1 matches at 7 bases. CDR3 length: 12 residues. The J segment lost 3 bases and the V segment lost 7 bases, leaving 5 bases of the junction unmatched. The V gene's germline CDR1 is DFQATT and CDR2 SNEGSKA (reference sequence). The CDR3 sequence: CSVQQGEETQYF. The CDR3, as DNA: TGCAGTGTCCAGCAGGGGGAAGAGACCCAGTACTTC.

This clonotype was seen ten or more times. This chain connects TRBV5-6 to TRBJ2-5; the match to TRBD1 covers 10 bases. In germline, CDR1 is SGHDT, CDR2 YYEEEE. The length of the CDR3 is 14 residues. With V trimmed by 1 base and J by 5 bases, 2 bases remained unmatched. CDR3 DNA: TGTGCCAGCAGCTTGATGGGACAGGGGGAGACCCAGTACTTC. It translates to CASSLMGQGETQYF.